The rows below give T cell receptor beta chains drawn from one sample of a study of T-cell reconstitution after alpha-beta-depleted transplantation in children. TCRdb itself ran the PCR reads through MiXCR, one entry per CDR3 protein. The data contain a few hundred thousand distinct CDR3 sequences, under 13% of them singletons. The sequencing here drew on PBMCs from the stem cell graft donor, taken from the stem cell graft. Receptors were obtained from a human donor who donated a stem cell graft to a child with acute lymphoblastic leukemia. Each CDR3 is given without its conserved first and last residue. Fields, in order: clone size, J gene, V gene, CDR3 protein. Not every row has a clone size; where given, it reads once, few, many or a size class.

>NA|TRBJ1-4|TRBV29-1
SVVDGTNEKLF
>few|TRBJ1-4|TRBV5-6
ASSLEVAGNEKLF
>NA|TRBJ1-5|TRBV28
ASTLENQPQH
>NA|TRBJ1-6|TRBV7-9
ASSAGTGNSPLH
>NA|TRBJ2-3|TRBV7-2
ASSLAGRVTDTQY
>few|TRBJ2-7|TRBV27
ASNPWGTGVFGEQY
>few|TRBJ2-2|TRBV12-3/TRBV12-4
ASSLGLAGDGTGELF
>NA|TRBJ2-3|TRBV11-1
ASSLLPNRGAAFRGGQY
>NA|TRBJ2-5|TRBV28
ASSLRGATQY
>many|TRBJ2-3|TRBV20-1
SARGLAASTDTQY
>few|TRBJ2-2|TRBV7-9
ASSEPRVEGTGELF
>many|TRBJ2-5|TRBV12-3/TRBV12-4
ASSFSLGGRETQY
>NA|TRBJ1-2|TRBV7-3
ASSPDSSNYGYT
>NA|TRBJ2-3|TRBV3-1
ASSSLSGTHLGPDTQY
>NA|TRBJ2-1|TRBV12-3/TRBV12-4
ASSPSGLAGVNEQF
>NA|TRBJ2-7|TRBV27
ASSSYLGYEQY
>NA|TRBJ2-1|TRBV27
ASSFGSGTNEQF
>NA|TRBJ2-7|TRBV7-9
ASSPQKSYEQY
>NA|TRBJ2-1|TRBV11-2
ASSLAGGQNNEQF
>NA|TRBJ2-3|TRBV2
ASSETFLPGLADPRTDTQY
>many|TRBJ2-3|TRBV5-1
ASSFSGVSTDTQY
>many|TRBJ2-7|TRBV19
ASSIDGNYEQY
>few|TRBJ2-1|TRBV12-3/TRBV12-4
ASSEVVVGGNEQF
>NA|TRBJ1-5|TRBV12-3/TRBV12-4
ASRIGLQLGQPQH
>NA|TRBJ2-7|TRBV5-1
ASSPRGAPYEQY
>many|TRBJ2-1|TRBV2
ASSVARPTGEQF
>NA|TRBJ1-4|TRBV7-9
ASSFDLAGKLF
>many|TRBJ2-5|TRBV7-2
ASSLAVSEPQETQY
>few|TRBJ1-1|TRBV14
ASSQGNRGMNTEAF
>few|TRBJ2-1|TRBV2
ARWGTSGYGNEQF
>many|TRBJ2-5|TRBV20-1
SASPAQETQY
>many|TRBJ1-2|TRBV5-1
ASSGDRSYGYT
>few|TRBJ1-4|TRBV4-2
ASSQDQAGDNEKLF
>NA|TRBJ1-2|TRBV12-3/TRBV12-4
ASRPRGTAYGYT
>NA|TRBJ2-3|TRBV6-2/TRBV6-3
ASSSRGDTQY
>NA|TRBJ2-1|TRBV20-1
SVTTSGIYNEQF
>few|TRBJ2-1|TRBV12-3/TRBV12-4
ASSLGTSSREQF
>few|TRBJ2-5|TRBV7-9
ASRPKAAGQETQY
>NA|TRBJ1-1|TRBV20-1
SATSVYTEAF
>NA|TRBJ1-3|TRBV12-3/TRBV12-4
ASSRAGGGNTIY
>many|TRBJ2-1|TRBV12-3/TRBV12-4
ASSSGLASDEQF